This T cell receptor (beta chain) appears in the sequencing data of a study of response to subunit inactivated influenza vaccine. Whole-study results and caveats: Authors suggested each seasonal influenza vaccination recruits few new T cells.

The CDR3 consists of 14 residues. V was shortened by 7 bases and J by 4 bases, with 16 bases between the two germline ends. On this clonotype: What it recognizes is unknown.

TCRdb re-analysed the RT-PCR reads in MiXCR, keeping a single row per CDR3 protein. The table has under 550,000 distinct CDR3 sequences, approximately 7.6% seen once. V and J are TRBV12-3 or TRBV12-4 and TRBJ2-5; the D is unclear. This sequence originates from a man aged 50 to 69 who received an inactivated influenza vaccine. The sample was PBMCs from blood, taken approximately 25 months after vaccination. In DNA form, the CDR3 reads TGTGCCAGCACCGCCGGAAGCGAGGCAGAGACCCAGTACTTC. Translated: CASTAGSEAETQYF.